This T cell receptor (beta chain) was recovered during a study of blood T cells in healthy people across ages. Trimming cost V 1 base and J 2 bases, with 5 bases left between them. This CDR3 region has 13 residues. The V gene's germline CDR1 is MNHEY and CDR2 SMNVEV (reference sequence). There are a few counts of this clonotype. A second PCR, run for about 7 to 11 cycles, used a sample-barcoded 5' primer plus a J-beta primer mix. Every cDNA molecule carried a tag from a template-switch adaptor bearing 12 random nucleotides. TCRdb reanalysed the 5' RACE reads using MiXCR and keeps one entry per CDR3 protein. Of almost 800,000 distinct CDR3 sequences in the sample, roughly 60% were seen once.

The TCR comes from a man aged 25 to 45 in good health. The sequenced sample was blood. The V call is TRBV27, the J call TRBJ1-2, with D unclear. The CDR3 region has the DNA TGTGCCAGCAGTTTATTGGGGAACTATGGCTACACCTTC. Translation: CASSLLGNYGYTF.